These T cell receptor beta chains were read from a single sample in a study of T cells in Graves' hyperthyroidism and ophthalmopathy. TCRdb independently ran MiXCR on the multiplex PCR reads; one entry per CDR3 protein. The sample lists hundreds of thousands of distinct CDR3 sequences; about a sixth were seen once. The sample was blood. Every receptor here comes from a woman aged 40-49 years with Graves' ophthalmopathy. The CDR3 runs from the conserved cysteine through the conserved F or W. D genes are given only for firm matches. Some rows mark clone size as missing; the rest say once, few, many or name a class of expanded clone.

j_call clone_size d_call v_call cdr3_nt cdr3_aa
TRBJ2-5 few TRBD2 TRBV20-1 TGCAGTACTAATCTGAGAGGTGGGACTAGCGGTGAAGAGACCCAGTACTTC CSTNLRGGTSGEETQYF
TRBJ2-2 few TRBD2 TRBV20-1 TGCAGTGCTAGACCAACGACTAGCGGGGGGGCCAGGACCGGGGAGCTGTTTTTT CSARPTTSGGARTGELFF
TRBJ1-1 few - TRBV20-1 TGCAGTGCTAGAGATCTTTTGACATTGAACACTGAAGCTTTCTTT CSARDLLTLNTEAFF
TRBJ2-7 many - TRBV6-1 TGTGCCAGCACCCAGGCAGTGACCGACAACTCGACCTACGAGCAGTACTTC CASTQAVTDNSTYEQYF
TRBJ2-4 - - TRBV7-9 TGTGCCAGCAGCTTCCTTTCGTACGGGGCCAAAAACATTCAGTACTTC CASSFLSYGAKNIQYF
TRBJ1-1 - - TRBV12-3/TRBV12-4 TGTGCCAGCAGTCCCCCCGGGACAAAGAACACTGAAGCTTTCTTT CASSPPGTKNTEAFF
TRBJ2-1 once TRBD2 TRBV5-4 TGTGCCAGCAGCGCGCTACTAGCGGGAGGTACTAAAGGGGGGCAGTTCTTC CASSALLAGGTKGGQFF
TRBJ1-2 many - TRBV6-6 TGTGCCAGCAGTTACTCGCTAGATACCAAAGGCTACACCTTC CASSYSLDTKGYTF
TRBJ1-1 few - TRBV29-1 TGCAGCGTTGCGGCCATCAACACTGAAGCTTTCTTT CSVAAINTEAFF
TRBJ1-6 - - TRBV4-1 TGCGCCAGCAGCCAAGCAGTTTTCCCCGATAATTCACCCCTCCACTTT CASSQAVFPDNSPLHF
TRBJ2-3 many - TRBV15 TGTGCCACCAGCAGAGGGGCTAGCGATCCCCCAGATACGCAGTATTTT CATSRGASDPPDTQYF
TRBJ2-1 - - TRBV9 TGTGCCAGCAGCCCAAGAGGAGACACGAAAGGGCATGAGCAGTTCTTC CASSPRGDTKGHEQFF
TRBJ2-1 many TRBD1 TRBV20-1 TGCAGTGCTAGTGCCCCCAGGGACAGCCAGCGCAATGAGCAGTTCTTC CSASAPRDSQRNEQFF
TRBJ2-7 - TRBD2 TRBV20-1 TGCAGTGCTAGAGATCCGACTAGCGGGAACGAGCAGTACTTC CSARDPTSGNEQYF
TRBJ1-5 many - TRBV5-6 TGTGCCAGCAGGGATGATCAGCCCCAGCATTTT CASRDDQPQHF
TRBJ1-6 many TRBD1 TRBV5-1 TGCGCCAGCAGCGCCGGGACAGGGGCATCTTCGGGTTCACCCCTCCACTTT CASSAGTGASSGSPLHF
TRBJ2-7 many TRBD2 TRBV28 TGTGCCAGCAGCCCTGGGACTAGCGGAGCCTACGAGCAGTACTTC CASSPGTSGAYEQYF
TRBJ1-1 - - TRBV7-6 TGTGCCAGCAGCTCGACAACAGGGAACACTGAAGCTTTCTTT CASSSTTGNTEAFF
TRBJ1-3 few - TRBV20-1 TGCAGTGCCATTCCTTTGGGGGGGTCCGGAAACACCATATATTTT CSAIPLGGSGNTIYF
TRBJ2-3 - TRBD2 TRBV20-1 TGCAGTGCTGCAATAACGACTAGCGAAACGCAGTATTTT CSAAITTSETQYF
TRBJ1-4 few - TRBV5-6 TGTGCCAGCAGTCCGGGACTCACTAATGAAAAACTGTTTTTT CASSPGLTNEKLFF
TRBJ2-5 many - TRBV7-9 TGTGCCAGCAGGGACTCAGGGGAGACCCAGTACTTC CASRDSGETQYF
TRBJ1-5 - - TRBV7-9 TGTGCCAGCAGCCCGGCGAGGAGCAATCAGCCCCAGCATTTT CASSPARSNQPQHF
TRBJ2-5 many - TRBV24-1 TGTGCCACCAGTGTTGGGGGTCGGGGCGGGAACCAAGAGACCCAGTACTTC CATSVGGRGGNQETQYF
TRBJ2-3 many TRBD2 TRBV12-3/TRBV12-4 TGTGCCAGCAGTTTGGGCGGGAGCAGGGATACGCAGTATTTT CASSLGGSRDTQYF
TRBJ2-7 many TRBD1 TRBV18 TGTGCCAGCTCTTCCGGGACAGGGGGCGACGAGCAGTACTTC CASSSGTGGDEQYF
TRBJ2-2 - - TRBV2 TGTGCCAGCCACTGGAGGGGGACCGGGGAGCTGTTTTTT CASHWRGTGELFF
TRBJ1-5 - - TRBV4-2 TGTGCCAGCAGCCAAGATCCCGGAGGAAGCAATCAGCCCCAGCATTTT CASSQDPGGSNQPQHF
TRBJ1-4 - TRBD1 TRBV5-5 TGTGCCAGCAGTAAGGACAGGGACGGTGAAAAACTGTTTTTT CASSKDRDGEKLFF
TRBJ1-1 few - TRBV4-1 TGCGCCAGCAGACAACCCCTGGACAAGAACACTGAAGCTTTCTTT CASRQPLDKNTEAFF
TRBJ1-5 - - TRBV6-2/TRBV6-3 TGTGCCAGCAGTGACTCACAGGGAGATCAGCCCCAGCATTTT CASSDSQGDQPQHF
TRBJ2-2 many - TRBV3-1 TGTGCCAGCAGCCAAGATCGAAGGGTAGGGACCGGGGAGCTGTTTTTT CASSQDRRVGTGELFF
TRBJ1-5 - - TRBV19 TGTGCCAGTAGCCGGGACATACTATTTCCCCAGCATTTT CASSRDILFPQHF
TRBJ2-5 many TRBD2 TRBV29-1 TGCAGCGTTGAAGGTCGGGGGGAGGGCCAAGAGACCCAGTACTTC CSVEGRGEGQETQYF
TRBJ1-2 many - TRBV7-9 TGTGCCAGCAGCTTAGCTGTACATGGCTACACCTTC CASSLAVHGYTF
TRBJ2-3 many - TRBV11-2 TGTGCCAGCAGCTTACAATACAGCACAGATACGCAGTATTTT CASSLQYSTDTQYF
TRBJ2-1 few TRBD2 TRBV10-3 TGTGCCATCAGTGAACAAACTAGCGGGTCCCTCTATGAGCAGTTCTTC CAISEQTSGSLYEQFF
TRBJ2-3 few - TRBV6-1 TGTGCCAGCAGCCGCCTCGTGAGCACAGATACGCAGTATTTT CASSRLVSTDTQYF
TRBJ2-7 many - TRBV5-1 TGCGCCAGCAGCTTGGCTGACAGCCCGACCTACGAGCAGTACTTC CASSLADSPTYEQYF
TRBJ1-5 many - TRBV2 TGTGCCAGCAGTGGGGCTGGGGCTAATCAGCCCCAGCATTTT CASSGAGANQPQHF